This TCR beta chain is drawn from a study of identifying expanded T cells in peripheral blood. Study-level results: Clone count variance between roughly two-week samples rose with total template count.

Using immunoSEQ multiplex PCR, the repertoire was profiled, and TCRdb retains in-frame clones only, with some absent. Of about 91,000 clones detected, about nine tenths appear once; the ten largest clones hold roughly 4%. The count of this clone is one. Its antigen is not known. CDR1 SGHNT and CDR2 YENEEA come from the germline V gene. The CDR3 contains 14 residues. V lost 5 bases to trimming and J lost 3 bases; unmatched junction nucleotides: 7. Collection occurred without any documented infections or immune events in donors. This chain connects TRBV11-3 to TRBJ2-7; 7 nucleotides agree with TRBD1. The clonotype comes from a person aged 18 to 75 in good health. The sequenced material came from blood. The DNA of the CDR3 is TGTGCCAGCAGCCATACCCGGGACAGCTACGAGCAGTACTTC. It yields the protein CASSHTRDSYEQYF.